This passage covers 12 T cell receptor beta chains from one sample sequenced in a study of graft-versus-host responses after intestinal transplantation (dated by TCRdb to the early 2020s). Libraries were built with the immunoSEQ multiplex PCR assay. TCRdb stores this immuneACCESS table with in-frame sequences only. Part of the clones is absent; in the studies checked, under half of the shortfall reflects unresolved V genes, and no reason is known for the rest. For this sample the table gives about 97,000 clones, of which 90% were detected only once. About 15% of the sample lies in the top ten. Sample: PBMCs, taken about 450 days after intestinal transplant. The receptors originated from a human patient who received an intestinal transplant, so some T cells may come from the graft donor.

This rearrangement joins TRBV19 to TRBJ1-5, with 10 bases that match TRBD1. The CDR3 totals 17 residues. V lost 5 bases, J lost 2 bases, and 9 bases stayed unmatched. CDR1 is LNHDA and CDR2 is SQIVND in the germline V gene (reference sequence). CDR3 sequence reads: CASSAGTGVLGNQPQHF. CDR3 nucleotides: TGTGCCAGTAGTGCCGGGACAGGGGTGCTTGGCAATCAGCCCCAGCATTTT.

This clone occurred a few times. DNA of the CDR3: TGCAGCGTTGAGGGGGGGAGGGACTATGGCTACACCTTC. This codes for CSVEGGRDYGYTF. This chain links TRBV29-1 with TRBJ1-2; possible D gene TRBD1, 5 bases. Germline assignment: CDR1 SQVTM and CDR2 ANQGSEA. This CDR3 contains 13 residues. Between the trimmed V and J ends, which lost 3 bases and 3 bases, there was a span of 11 bases.

The rearrangement joins TRBV6-1 to TRBJ2-7; a possible D gene is TRBD2 (6 bases). The CDR3 covers 15 residues. Germline values: CDR1 MNHNS, CDR2 SASEGT. The V and J ends lost 2 bases and 3 bases respectively, with 14 bases between them. In DNA, the CDR3 is TGTGCCAGCAGTGAACCAGGAGGGGCTCTCTACGAGCAGTACTTC. Its protein product is CASSEPGGALYEQYF.

This clone was recorded once. V and J are TRBV27 and TRBJ1-1; D is unresolved. Germline values: CDR1 MNHEY, CDR2 SMNVEV (reference sequence). Trimming took 5 bases from V and 3 from J, leaving 16 bases between them. This CDR3 comprises 15 residues. The CDR3 nucleotides are TGTGCCAGCAGTCTAGTTGGGTGGAGGCACACTGAAGCTTTCTTT. It is translated as CASSLVGWRHTEAFF.

This clone was seen more than once but under ten times. The V call is TRBV18, the J call TRBJ1-1, with a tentative D call TRBD1 (6 bases). The ends were cut back, 2 bases at V and 4 bases at J, with 14 bases in the middle. The germline V gene encodes CDR1 KGHSH and CDR2 LQKENI. This CDR3 has 15 amino acids. The CDR3 reads CASSPLGQGGTEAFF. The DNA for the CDR3 is TGTGCCAGCTCACCATTGGGACAAGGGGGCACTGAAGCTTTCTTT. Drawing the rest from reference TRBV18 and TRBJ1-1, the complete variable domain is NAGVMQNPRHLVRRRGQEARLRCSPMKGHSHVYWYRQLPEEGLKFMVYLQKENIIDESGMPKERFSAEFPKEGPSILRIQQVVRGDSAAYFCASSPLGQGGTEAFFGQGTRLTVV.

This clone was observed a handful of times. This rearrangement joins TRBV4-1 to TRBJ1-5, with D possibly TRBD1 on 5 matching bases. CDR3 length equals 16 residues. The V gene lost 0 bases and the J gene lost 1 base, with 10 bases spanning the gap. Per germline, CDR1 MGHRA and CDR2 YSYEKL. CDR3 nucleotides: TGCGCCAGCAGCCAAGAGGGCGGACACAGCAATCAGCCCCAGCATTTT. It encodes CASSQEGGHSNQPQHF.

This clone was observed a single time. The chain has TRBV6-6 and TRBJ2-7; a weak D match, TRBD2 (6 bases). This CDR3 has 14 amino acids. V lost 6 bases to trimming and J lost 0 bases, with 12 bases between them. Germline CDR1 reads MNHNY; CDR2 reads SVGAGI (reference sequence). The CDR3 nucleotides are TGTGCCAGCAGGCGGGACGGAAGCTCCTACGAGCAGTACTTC. As protein: CASRRDGSSYEQYF.

The chain combines TRBV1 with TRBJ2-7; the table names TRBD1, a call not compared with the DNA. TRBV1 is designated a pseudogene. This CDR3 spans 16 amino acids. The CDR3 sequence: CTSSQRYRDSKGEQYF. The CDR3 nucleotides read TGCACCAGCAGCCAACGATACCGGGACAGTAAAGGCGAGCAGTACTTC.

This clone was picked up a small number of times. Distinct nucleotide sequences in the sample also encode this CDR3. This chain joins TRBV6-1 and TRBJ1-2; D not certain. With 0 bases removed from V and 3 bases from J, the gap between germline ends came to 11 bases. The CDR3 extends over 15 amino acids. CDR1 is MNHNS, CDR2 SASEGT, per germline. CDR3 bases: TGTGCCAGCAGTGAAGCGCTTCGGCAGGACTATGGCTACACCTTC. Amino acids: CASSEALRQDYGYTF.

The chain carries TRBV4-1 and TRBJ1-5; a weak D match, TRBD1 (5 bases). The germline V gene encodes CDR1 MGHRA and CDR2 YSYEKL. Trimming took 1 base from V and 9 from J, leaving 10 bases between them. There are 13 residues in the CDR3. Here the CDR3 reads CASSQASGGPQHF. The DNA for the CDR3 is TGCGCCAGCAGCCAAGCCTCGGGGGGGCCCCAGCATTTT.

V usage is TRBV7-9 and J usage is TRBJ2-5; D gene unclear. Germline-derived CDR1 and CDR2 are SEHNR and FQNEAQ (reference sequence). The CDR3 consists of 11 residues. Trimming removed 8 bases at V and 5 bases at J, with 9 bases between. The CDR3 DNA sequence: TGTGCCAGCGAGGAGTCGGAGACCCAGTACTTC. Protein: CASEESETQYF.

On this clone: Additional DNA sequences in this sample encode the identical CDR3. The CDR3 DNA follows: TGTGCCAGCTCACCCTACAGGGACACTGAAGCTTTCTTT. Translation gives CASSPYRDTEAFF. The rearrangement links TRBV18 to TRBJ1-1; D is perhaps TRBD1 (6 bases). This CDR3 region has 13 residues. In germline, CDR1 is KGHSH, CDR2 LQKENI. With 3 bases removed from V and 3 bases from J, the gap between germline ends came to 8 bases. The whole variable domain, filled in from reference TRBV18 and TRBJ1-1, reads NAGVMQNPRHLVRRRGQEARLRCSPMKGHSHVYWYRQLPEEGLKFMVYLQKENIIDESGMPKERFSAEFPKEGPSILRIQQVVRGDSAAYFCASSPYRDTEAFFGQGTRLTVV.